This T cell receptor beta chain was identified during a study of blood T cell repertoires in COVID-19 (dated by TCRdb to about 2020). Regarding the complete study: Samples from collaborators originated in the United States, Italy and Spain and spanned both the acute and convalescent phases of COVID-19. The material from the prospective study consisted of cDNA or gDNA derived from T cells, B-cell-depleted T cells, or PBMCs. Subjects who had been exposed to COVID-19, were actively infected with it, or had recovered from it provided the deeply sampled blood TCRbeta repertoires that made up the dataset. The repertoires were released in a freely available public database meant as a resource for research on the immune response to SARS-CoV-2. The samples were drawn from two sources: the first 160 participants of the ongoing ImmuneRACE study, and 950 to 1,500 subjects contributed by 6 global collaborators. The sample metadata nearly always contained a de-identified subject ID, COVID-19 status, age in years and sex. Where HLA class I and class II types were available, the types were taken from metadata supplied by the sample provider, not from assay-based typing. The paper as a whole reports these results and caveats: Clinical and demographic metadata were provided uncurated, with the amount varying by source and participant.

With respect to this clone: It has no known antigen specificity. An end of the junction differs from the germline gene, which may be a read error.

TCRbeta CDR3 regions were amplified from genomic DNA using the immunoSEQ Assay, a bias-controlled multiplex PCR. The source study handled its data this way. Within the assay, amplification of reference gene primers was used to estimate how many nucleated cells each sample contained. To quantify the absolute abundance of each unique TCRbeta CDR3 rearrangement, sequence reads were collapsed and filtered. Productive Simpson clonality was computed per sample as the square root of Simpson's diversity index over productive rearrangements. As stored in TCRdb, this immuneACCESS dataset retains in-frame rearrangements with V and J assigned. A fraction of the clones does not appear; measured against another copy, unresolved V genes explain less than half of the discrepancy, and the remainder lacks a known reason. V and J calls and clone size are copied from that table; D and trimming were computed from the DNA. This sample lists 70,000 to 80,000 clones; roughly 86% were detected once. The top ten hold roughly an eighth of the sample.

Looking up the germline V gene yields CDR1 SNHLY and CDR2 FYNNEI. Spanning cysteine to phenylalanine, the CDR3 consists of 13 amino acids. Only CDR3 DNA is held: 39 bases, read in frame from base 1. Collaborating institutions collected whole blood in K2EDTA tubes following their own protocols. For TCRbeta analysis, collaborators shipped samples in one of three forms: frozen whole blood, isolated PBMCs, or DNA extracted from either of those sample types. The source material was peripheral blood. The sequence came from a human donor in a cohort sampled during active COVID-19. The chain was built from TRBV2 and TRBJ2-7; the central 9 bases match TRBD2. This receptor carries the CDR3 CASSEGRPGLAIF. The nucleotide sequence is TGTGCCAGCAGTGAAGGTAGGCCGGGACTAGCTATCTTC.